The 2 T cell receptor beta chains listed next were all sequenced from one sample in a study of blood T cell repertoires in COVID-19. Sequencing was performed with immunoSEQ multiplex PCR; in TCRdb, only in-frame clones are kept and a portion is missing. The table includes 50,000 to 65,000 clones, 55% to 75% detected once. Input material: peripheral blood. These receptors were obtained from an older woman with COVID-19, enrolled during active disease.

This clone was counted a few times. The gene calls are TRBV12-5 and TRBJ1-1; D might be TRBD1 (5 bases). There are 14 residues in the CDR3. V gave up 8 bases and J gave up 2 bases, with 15 bases separating them. Germline V gene data show CDR1 as LGHNT and CDR2 as FRNRAP. The CDR3 DNA reads TGTGCTAGTAAATACGGGGGACTTAACACTGAAGCTTTCTTT. Amino acids: CASKYGGLNTEAFF.

The chain couples TRBV6-1 to TRBJ1-5; the D is unclear. Deletions cut 0 bases from V and 12 bases from J, with 18 bases between. CDR3 size: 15 residues. Looked up from germline, CDR1 is MNHNS and CDR2 is SASEGT. CDR3 sequence reads: CASSEAAVSPGSQHF. The DNA of the CDR3 is TGTGCCAGCAGTGAAGCGGCGGTTTCGCCCGGCAGCCAGCATTTT.